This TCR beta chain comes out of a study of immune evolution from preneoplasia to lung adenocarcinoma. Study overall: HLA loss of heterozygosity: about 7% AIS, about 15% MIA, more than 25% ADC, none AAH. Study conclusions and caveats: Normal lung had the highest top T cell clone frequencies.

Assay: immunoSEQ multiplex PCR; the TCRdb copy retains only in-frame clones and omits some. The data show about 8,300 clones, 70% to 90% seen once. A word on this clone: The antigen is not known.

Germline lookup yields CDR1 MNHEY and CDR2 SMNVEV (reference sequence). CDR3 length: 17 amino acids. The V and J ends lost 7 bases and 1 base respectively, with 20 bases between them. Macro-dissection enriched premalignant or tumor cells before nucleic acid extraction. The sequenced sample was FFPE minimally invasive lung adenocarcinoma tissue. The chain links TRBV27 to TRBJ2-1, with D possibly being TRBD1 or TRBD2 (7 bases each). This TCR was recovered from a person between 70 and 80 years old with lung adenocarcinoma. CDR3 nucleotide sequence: TGTGCCAGCACCAACCAGGGGGGCGGGGGTTCCTACAATGAGCAGTTCTTC. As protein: CASTNQGGGGSYNEQFF.